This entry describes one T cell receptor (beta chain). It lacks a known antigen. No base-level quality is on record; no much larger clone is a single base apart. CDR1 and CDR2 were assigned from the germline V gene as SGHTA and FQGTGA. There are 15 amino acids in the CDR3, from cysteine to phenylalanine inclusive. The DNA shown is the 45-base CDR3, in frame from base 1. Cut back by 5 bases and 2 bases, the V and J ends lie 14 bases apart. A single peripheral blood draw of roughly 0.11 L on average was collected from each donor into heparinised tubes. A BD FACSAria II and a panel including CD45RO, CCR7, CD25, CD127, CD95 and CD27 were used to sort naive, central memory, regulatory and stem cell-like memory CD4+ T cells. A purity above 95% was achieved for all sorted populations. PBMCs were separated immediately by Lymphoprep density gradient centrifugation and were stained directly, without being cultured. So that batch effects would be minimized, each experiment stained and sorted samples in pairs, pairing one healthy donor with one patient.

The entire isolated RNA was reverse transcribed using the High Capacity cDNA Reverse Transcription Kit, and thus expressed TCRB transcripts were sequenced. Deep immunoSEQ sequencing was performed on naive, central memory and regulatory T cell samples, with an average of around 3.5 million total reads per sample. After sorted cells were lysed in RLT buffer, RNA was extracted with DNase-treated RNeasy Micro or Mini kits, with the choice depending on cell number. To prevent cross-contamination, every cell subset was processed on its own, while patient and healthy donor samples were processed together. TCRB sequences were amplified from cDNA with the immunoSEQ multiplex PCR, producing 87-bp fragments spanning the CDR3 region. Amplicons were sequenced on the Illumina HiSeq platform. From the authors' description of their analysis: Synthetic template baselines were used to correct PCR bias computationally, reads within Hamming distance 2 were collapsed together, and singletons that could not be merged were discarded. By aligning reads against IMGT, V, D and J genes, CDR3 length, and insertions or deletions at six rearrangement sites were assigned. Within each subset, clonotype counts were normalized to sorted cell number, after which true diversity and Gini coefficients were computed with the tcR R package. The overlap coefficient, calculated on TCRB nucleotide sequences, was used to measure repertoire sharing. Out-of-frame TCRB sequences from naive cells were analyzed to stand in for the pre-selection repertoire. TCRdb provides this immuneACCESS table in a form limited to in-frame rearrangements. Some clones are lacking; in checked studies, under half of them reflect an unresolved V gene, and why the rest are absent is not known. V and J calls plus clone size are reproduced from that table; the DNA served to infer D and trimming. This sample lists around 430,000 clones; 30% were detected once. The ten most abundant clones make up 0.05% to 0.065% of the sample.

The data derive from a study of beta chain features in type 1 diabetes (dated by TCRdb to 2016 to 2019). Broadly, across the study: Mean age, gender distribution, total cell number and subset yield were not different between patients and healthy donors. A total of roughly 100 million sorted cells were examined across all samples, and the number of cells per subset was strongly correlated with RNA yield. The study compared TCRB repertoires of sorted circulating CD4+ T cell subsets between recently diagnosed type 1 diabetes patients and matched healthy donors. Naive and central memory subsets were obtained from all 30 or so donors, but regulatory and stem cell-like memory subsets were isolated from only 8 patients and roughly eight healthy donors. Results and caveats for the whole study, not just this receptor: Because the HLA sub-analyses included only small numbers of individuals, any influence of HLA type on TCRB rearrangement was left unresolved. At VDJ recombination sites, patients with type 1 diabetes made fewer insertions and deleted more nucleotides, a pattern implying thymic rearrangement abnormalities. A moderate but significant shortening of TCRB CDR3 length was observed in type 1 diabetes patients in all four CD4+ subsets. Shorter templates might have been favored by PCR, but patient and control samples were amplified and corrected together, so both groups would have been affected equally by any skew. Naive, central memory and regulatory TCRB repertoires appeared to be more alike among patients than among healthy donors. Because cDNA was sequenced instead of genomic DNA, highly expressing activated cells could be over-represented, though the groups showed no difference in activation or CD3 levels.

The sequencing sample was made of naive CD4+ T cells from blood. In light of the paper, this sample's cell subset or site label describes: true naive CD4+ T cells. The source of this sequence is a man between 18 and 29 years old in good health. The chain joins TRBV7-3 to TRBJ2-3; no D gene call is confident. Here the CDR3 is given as CASSPDGHPTDTQYF. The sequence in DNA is TGTGCCAGCAGCCCTGATGGCCACCCCACAGATACGCAGTATTTT. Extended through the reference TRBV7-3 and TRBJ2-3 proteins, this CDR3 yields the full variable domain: GAGVSQTPSNKVTEKGKYVELRCDPISGHTALYWYRQSLGQGPEFLIYFQGTGAADDSGLPNDRFFAVRPEGSVSTLKIQRTERGDSAVYLCASSPDGHPTDTQYFGPGTRLTVL.